A selection of T cell receptor beta chains follows, all from one sample in a study of T cell repertoires in cytomegalovirus infection. The antigens for these receptors are not known. Each CDR3 protein gets one entry after TCRdb re-called the reads with MiXCR. Of around 310,000 distinct CDR3 sequences listed, about 29% are singletons. The specimen was cultured PBMCs, collected from culture after CMV antigen stimulation. These receptors were obtained from a human donor in good health (CMV status not recorded). Some clones in this sample may be carry-over from other donors' samples. CDR3s include the opening cysteine and the closing phenylalanine or tryptophan. Fields, in order: CDR3 DNA, CDR3 protein, D gene, V gene, J gene, clone size. D genes are given only for firm matches. Where a row states a size, it is once, few, many or the class of an expanded clone; other rows omit it.

CDR3 DNA: TGTGCCAGCAGCCTCCTTGAAGAGACCCAGTACTTC
CDR3 protein: CASSLLEETQYF
D gene: .
V gene: TRBV7-9
J gene: TRBJ2-5
clone size: few

CDR3 DNA: TGTGCCAGCAGTTTCCTCAGGGGAGATGGCTACACCTTC
CDR3 protein: CASSFLRGDGYTF
D gene: .
V gene: TRBV12-3/TRBV12-4
J gene: TRBJ1-2
clone size: .

CDR3 DNA: TGTGCCAGTAGTATGGGCAGCTCTCGAGGCGAGACCCAGTACTTC
CDR3 protein: CASSMGSSRGETQYF
D gene: .
V gene: TRBV19
J gene: TRBJ2-5
clone size: .

CDR3 DNA: TGTGCCAGCAGCCTAGAGGACGGGTACTACAATGAGCAGTTCTTC
CDR3 protein: CASSLEDGYYNEQFF
D gene: .
V gene: TRBV6-1
J gene: TRBJ2-1
clone size: few

CDR3 DNA: TGTGCCAGTAGTATCCGCGGGGTTGAGACCCAGTACTTC
CDR3 protein: CASSIRGVETQYF
D gene: .
V gene: TRBV19
J gene: TRBJ2-5
clone size: .

CDR3 DNA: TGTGCTGGGGGGACAGGTGTCGGGGAGCTGTTTTTT
CDR3 protein: CAGGTGVGELFF
D gene: TRBD1
V gene: TRBV2
J gene: TRBJ2-2
clone size: .

CDR3 DNA: TGTGCCAGTAGTCCGGCAGGACCGCTCTACAATGAGCAGTTCTTC
CDR3 protein: CASSPAGPLYNEQFF
D gene: .
V gene: TRBV19
J gene: TRBJ2-1
clone size: .

CDR3 DNA: TGTGCCAGCAGCCCGAGAGAGGCGGGGGGGAACAATGAGCAGTTCTTC
CDR3 protein: CASSPREAGGNNEQFF
D gene: TRBD2
V gene: TRBV5-4
J gene: TRBJ2-1
clone size: .

CDR3 DNA: TGTGCCAGCAGCAAACAGGGGTCGGATTCACCCCTCCACTTT
CDR3 protein: CASSKQGSDSPLHF
D gene: TRBD1
V gene: TRBV9
J gene: TRBJ1-6
clone size: few

CDR3 DNA: TGTGCCAGCAGCCCACCGAGGCTAGCGGACACAGATACGCAGTATTTT
CDR3 protein: CASSPPRLADTDTQYF
D gene: TRBD2
V gene: TRBV7-9
J gene: TRBJ2-3
clone size: few

CDR3 DNA: TGCGCCAGCAGCCAACAGGGTTGGGGGACAGATACGCAGTATTTT
CDR3 protein: CASSQQGWGTDTQYF
D gene: .
V gene: TRBV5-1
J gene: TRBJ2-3
clone size: .